This passage covers 27 T cell receptor beta chains from one sample sequenced in a study of T cell repertoires in cytomegalovirus infection. MiXCR, run by TCRdb on the reads, gives a single entry per CDR3 protein. The table includes approximately 700,000 distinct CDR3 sequences, 35% detected once. What was sequenced was PBMCs. Source of these receptors: a human donor in good health (CMV status not recorded). Some clones in this sample may be carry-over from other donors' samples.

The chain employs TRBV15 and TRBJ2-6, with D uncertain. There are 15 residues in the CDR3. Trimming shortened V by 4 bases and J by 0 bases, and 7 bases separated the two germline ends. Germline CDR1 reads LNHNV; CDR2 reads YYDKDF (reference sequence). CDR3 in DNA: TGTGCCACCAGCACGACTGTCTCTGGGGCCAACGTCCTGACTTTC. Translating it yields CATSTTVSGANVLTF.

For this clonotype: This may stem from a read error, because a much larger clone lies one nucleotide away. The chain uses TRBV7-2 and TRBJ2-7, with 7 nucleotides matching TRBD1. Trimming removed 8 bases from V and 2 bases from J; junction bases left unmatched: 15. Germline V CDR1 and CDR2: SGHTA, FQGNSA. This CDR3 is 16 amino acids long. As DNA, the CDR3 is TGTGCCAGCGGCCCAAAAGCTGACAGGGCGACCTACGAGCAGTACTTC. The encoded protein is CASGPKADRATYEQYF.

The sample holds a few counts of this clonotype. This rearrangement joins TRBV2 to TRBJ1-5; D is undetermined. Germline V gives CDR1 SNHLY, CDR2 FYNNEI. The CDR3 is made up of 14 amino acids. V shed 6 bases and J shed 0 bases, with 9 bases lying between them. CDR3 DNA sequence: TGTGCCAGCAGGGGCCCCGATAGCAATCAGCCCCAGCATTTT. It codes for CASRGPDSNQPQHF.

Regarding this clonotype: This may arise from a read error, as a much more abundant clone is one base away. This rearrangement joins TRBV7-2 to TRBJ2-1; D is uncertain. Deletions cut 2 bases from V and 4 bases from J, with 12 bases between. This CDR3 region has 15 residues. CDR1 is SGHTA, CDR2 FQGNSA, per germline. This CDR3 reads CTSSLSRSAYNEQFF. In DNA, the CDR3 is TGTACCAGCAGCTTATCGCGGAGCGCTTACAATGAGCAGTTCTTC.

V is TRBV10-3 and J is TRBJ2-7; TRBD1 aligns across 9 bases. The CDR3 length is 15 residues. V shed 10 bases, J shed 4 bases, and the junction held 14 bases outside the gene matches. Germline assignment: CDR1 ENHRY and CDR2 SYGVKD. The CDR3 DNA reads as TGTGCCACGACCCCACAGGGGGCCCTTTTATACGAGCAGTACTTC. Translating it yields CATTPQGALLYEQYF.

This clonotype occurred a few times. This chain joins TRBV11-1 and TRBJ2-7; 7 bases are shared with TRBD1. Trimming at V came to 5 bases and at J to 7 bases, leaving 8 bases not matched to a gene. From germline, CDR1 is SGHAT and CDR2 FQDESV (reference sequence). This CDR3 is built from 13 residues. The CDR3 sequence is CASSIDRVGEQYF. The CDR3 nucleotides read TGTGCCAGCAGCATCGACAGGGTGGGGGAGCAGTACTTC.

The genes are TRBV3-1 and TRBJ1-5, with D unresolved. This CDR3 is built from 15 residues. Germline V CDR1 and CDR2: LGHDT, YNNKEL (reference sequence). With 1 base removed from V and 3 bases from J, the gap between germline ends came to 10 bases. The CDR3 DNA reads TGTGCCAGCAGCCAAGGAGGCAGGTTCAATCAGCCCCAGCATTTT. Its translation: CASSQGGRFNQPQHF.

This clonotype was seen only a few times. A much bigger clone sits one base away, suggesting this may be a read error. The chain uses TRBV7-2 and TRBJ1-6; D remains unclear. Deletions cut 0 bases from V and 6 bases from J, with 9 bases between. Germline CDR1 reads SGHTA; CDR2 reads FQGNSA. The CDR3 totals 15 residues. The CDR3 coding sequence is TGTACCAGCAGCTTAGCCCAGACGGGTAATTCACCCCTCCACTTT. The encoded protein is CTSSLAQTGNSPLHF.

The V and J genes are TRBV5-4 and TRBJ2-3, with TRBD1 as a possible D gene (8 bases). This CDR3 is 17 amino acids long. The V end lost 4 bases, the J end lost 7 bases, and 25 bases lay between the germline ends. The germline gives CDR1 SGHNT, CDR2 YYREEE (reference sequence). CDR3 loop: CASSPGGSDRAGNTQYF. The CDR3 DNA reads as TGTGCCAGCAGCCCGGGAGGATCGGACAGGGCCGGGAATACGCAGTATTTT.

V gene TRBV28 combines with J gene TRBJ1-5; TRBD1 aligns across 7 bases. V dropped 1 base and J dropped 15; count of bases not matched to a gene: 12. Germline lookup yields CDR1 MDHEN and CDR2 SYDVKM. The CDR3 spans 14 residues. For the CDR3, the DNA is TGTGCCAGCAGTTTATTTGGGGACAGACCGCCGCCGCATTTT. Translated, it gives CASSLFGDRPPPHF.

The gene calls are TRBV7-9 and TRBJ2-5; 8 positions match TRBD2. Trimming took 5 bases from V and 6 from J; bases not matched to a gene: 5. Germline CDR1 SEHNR, CDR2 FQNEAQ (reference sequence). This CDR3 contains 13 residues. The CDR3: CASSPGGGKTQYF. The CDR3 DNA reads as TGTGCCAGCAGCCCGGGGGGGGGGAAGACCCAGTACTTC.

This clonotype has only a few counts. The V and J genes are TRBV12-3 or TRBV12-4 and TRBJ1-2; weak D call: TRBD1 (6 bases). The V end lost 5 bases, the J end lost 0 bases, and 13 bases lay between the germline ends. The CDR3 is 15 residues long. DNA of the CDR3: TGTGCCAGCAGTCGAAAGGGGGTTTCTAACTATGGCTACACCTTC. It is translated as CASSRKGVSNYGYTF.

The CDR3 nucleotides are TGTGCCAGCAGTTTATTAGGTCGGGGGGGGGTCACAGATACGCAGTATTTT. It encodes CASSLLGRGGVTDTQYF. The chain has TRBV28 and TRBJ2-3; 8 nucleotides match TRBD2. CDR1 MDHEN and CDR2 SYDVKM come from the germline V gene. V gave up 1 base and J gave up 2 bases; unmatched junction bases: 8. The CDR3 runs to 17 residues.

This clonotype has just a few counts. The CDR3 region is CASSLMAYYEQYF. CDR3 sequence (DNA): TGTGCCAGCAGTTTAATGGCTTATTACGAGCAGTACTTC. The V gene is TRBV27, the J gene TRBJ2-7; D gene ambiguous. CDR3 length: 13 amino acids. Trimming took off 2 bases at V and 4 bases at J, with 9 bases between the two ends. CDR1 is MNHEY and CDR2 is SMNVEV in the germline V gene (reference sequence).

The chain couples TRBV6-1 to TRBJ2-3, with 15 positions matching TRBD2. Germline trimming cut 0 bases from V and 4 bases from J; bases unmatched to any gene: 8. Germline values: CDR1 MNHNS, CDR2 SASEGT. The CDR3 extends over 19 amino acids. CDR3 nucleotide sequence: TGTGCCAGCAGTGAAGCGGTCCCGGGACTAGCGGGGGGCCCAGATACGCAGTATTTT. It yields the protein CASSEAVPGLAGGPDTQYF.

Comment on this clonotype: No conserved phenylalanine or tryptophan ends this CDR3, so it is likely a read error. J is TRBJ1-4 and V is TRBV11-2; D is uncertain. The CDR3 extends over 16 amino acids. Trimming removed 4 bases from V and 5 bases from J, with 17 bases in between. Per the germline V gene, CDR1 is SGHAT and CDR2 is FQNNGV. The CDR3 loop is CASSSDLGVNNEKLFL. The CDR3, as DNA: TGTGCCAGCAGCTCAGATCTAGGAGTAAACAATGAAAAACTGTTTTTG.

There are many counts of this clonotype. The CDR3 protein is CASSTGQGPNEKLFF. The CDR3 DNA is TGTGCCAGCAGCACGGGACAGGGCCCTAATGAAAAACTGTTTTTT. This rearrangement joins TRBV7-9 to TRBJ1-4, with 9 nucleotides matching TRBD1. This CDR3 region has 15 residues. V dropped 5 bases and J dropped 3; count of bases not matched to a gene: 4. Germline assignment: CDR1 SEHNR and CDR2 FQNEAQ (reference sequence). The full variable domain, its missing parts supplied by reference TRBV7-9 and TRBJ1-4, is DTGVSQNPRHKITKRGQNVTFRCDPISEHNRLYWYRQTLGQGPEFLTYFQNEAQLEKSRLLSDRFSAERPKGSFSTLEIQRTEQGDSAMYLCASSTGQGPNEKLFFGSGTQLSVL.

This clonotype was detected only a few times. The gene calls are TRBV2 and TRBJ2-7; D not resolved. CDR3 length: 15 amino acids. The germline V gene encodes CDR1 SNHLY and CDR2 FYNNEI. V shed 6 bases and J shed 4 bases, with 19 bases lying between them. The CDR3 nucleotides read TGTGCCAGCAGGACCCCCGGCAGAGGTCTTTACGAGCAGTACTTC. Amino acids: CASRTPGRGLYEQYF.

This rearrangement joins TRBV28 to TRBJ1-2; TRBD1 matches 9 bases. V was pared by 5 bases and J by 3 bases, with 4 bases of the junction left unmatched. The CDR3 extends over 14 amino acids. From germline, CDR1 is MDHEN and CDR2 SYDVKM. The CDR3 DNA is TGTGCCAGCAGTACCCGACAGGGGGACTATGGCTACACCTTC. Protein sequence: CASSTRQGDYGYTF.

This chain joins TRBV5-6 and TRBJ1-6, with D perhaps matching TRBD1 (6 bases). The CDR3 covers 14 residues. Germline-derived CDR1 and CDR2 are SGHDT and YYEEEE. The germline V and J ends were trimmed by 4 bases and 8 bases, with 13 bases remaining between them. Here the CDR3 reads CASSQGRGDSPLHF. CDR3 sequence (DNA): TGTGCCAGCAGCCAAGGAAGGGGGGATTCACCCCTCCACTTT.

This clonotype was detected only a few times. The chain uses TRBV27 and TRBJ2-4; D is unresolved. CDR3 length: 13 amino acids. CDR1 is MNHEY and CDR2 is SMNVEV in the germline V gene (reference sequence). Trimming left V 6 bases short and J 2 bases short, with 8 bases between. The chain's CDR3 is CASRSDSKNIQYF. The DNA for the CDR3 is TGTGCCAGCAGATCCGACTCCAAAAACATTCAGTACTTC.

This sequence joins TRBV2 and TRBJ1-5, with D perhaps matching TRBD1 (5 bases). Germline V gene data show CDR1 as SNHLY and CDR2 as FYNNEI. Trimming pared 6 bases from V and 6 bases from J, leaving 18 bases between. The CDR3 runs 15 residues. CDR3 amino acids: CASRLGTGGSQPQHF. For the CDR3, the DNA is TGTGCCAGCAGGTTAGGGACGGGCGGGAGTCAGCCCCAGCATTTT. Looking up the rest from reference TRBV2 and TRBJ1-5 gives the full variable domain: EPEVTQTPSHQVTQMGQEVILRCVPISNHLYFYWYRQILGQKVEFLVSFYNNEISEKSEIFDDQFSVERPDGSNFTLKIRSTKLEDSAMYFCASRLGTGGSQPQHFGDGTRLSIL.

The rearrangement joins TRBV20-1 to TRBJ1-2, with D perhaps TRBD1 (6 bases). Germline V gene data show CDR1 as DFQATT and CDR2 as SNEGSKA (reference sequence). With 3 bases removed from V and 7 bases from J, the gap between germline ends came to 18 bases. The CDR3 is made up of 14 amino acids. The CDR3 reads CSARGFGGLGGYTF. In DNA, the CDR3 is TGCAGTGCTAGGGGATTCGGGGGCCTCGGTGGCTACACCTTC.

This clonotype was seen ten or more times. CDR3 amino acids: CASSLGGTGGTDTQYF. Here the CDR3 DNA reads TGTGCCAGCAGCTTGGGGGGGACAGGGGGCACAGATACGCAGTATTTT. This chain connects TRBV7-6 to TRBJ2-3; 10 nucleotides align to TRBD1. The CDR3 has 16 residues. Germline assignment: CDR1 SGHVS and CDR2 FNYEAQ. V gave up 3 bases and J gave up 1 base; unmatched junction bases: 4.

This clonotype was observed at least ten times. This chain uses TRBV7-6 with TRBJ1-4, with D possibly being TRBD1 (5 bases). With 4 bases removed from V and 6 bases from J, the gap between germline ends came to 21 bases. CDR3 length equals 17 residues. Germline CDR1 is SGHVS and CDR2 is FNYEAQ. DNA of the CDR3: TGTGCCAGCAGCTCAGACGATATCGGGGGGGATTATGAAAAACTGTTTTTT. Translated: CASSSDDIGGDYEKLFF. The full variable domain, completed using reference TRBV7-6 and TRBJ1-4, is GAGVSQSPRYKVTKRGQDVALRCDPISGHVSLYWYRQALGQGPEFLTYFNYEAQQDKSGLPNDRFSAERPEGSISTLTIQRTEQRDSAMYRCASSSDDIGGDYEKLFFGSGTQLSVL.

The chain uses TRBV27 and TRBJ1-1; D is unclear. The CDR3 is 15 residues long. Deletions cut 2 bases from V and 4 bases from J, with 14 bases between. Germline values: CDR1 MNHEY, CDR2 SMNVEV (reference sequence). CDR3 loop: CASSLSPPQATEAFF. The CDR3 region has the DNA TGTGCCAGCAGTTTAAGTCCCCCCCAGGCCACTGAAGCTTTCTTT.

This clonotype was counted a few times. The chain joins TRBV29-1 to TRBJ2-1, with D possibly TRBD2 on 5 matching bases. The CDR3 is 16 residues long. CDR1 and CDR2 from the germline V gene are SQVTM and ANQGSEA. Here the CDR3 DNA reads TGCGCGGGTTCGTCTTCGGCCGCGGTCGGACGGAATGAGCAGTTCTTC. Translating gives CAGSSSAAVGRNEQFF.